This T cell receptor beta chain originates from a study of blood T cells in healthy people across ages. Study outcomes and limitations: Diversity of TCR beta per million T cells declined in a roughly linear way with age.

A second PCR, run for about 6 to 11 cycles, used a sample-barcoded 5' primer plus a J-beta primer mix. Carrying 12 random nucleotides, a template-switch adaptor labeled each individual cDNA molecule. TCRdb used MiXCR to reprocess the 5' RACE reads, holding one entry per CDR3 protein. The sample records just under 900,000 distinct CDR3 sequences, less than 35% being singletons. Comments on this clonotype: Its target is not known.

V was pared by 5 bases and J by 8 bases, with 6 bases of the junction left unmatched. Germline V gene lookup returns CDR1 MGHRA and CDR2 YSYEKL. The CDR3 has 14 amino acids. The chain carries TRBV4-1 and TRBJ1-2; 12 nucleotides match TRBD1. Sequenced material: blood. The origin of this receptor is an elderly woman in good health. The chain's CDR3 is CASSTGTGGVGYTF. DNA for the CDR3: TGCGCCAGCAGCACCGGGACAGGGGGCGTCGGCTACACCTTC.